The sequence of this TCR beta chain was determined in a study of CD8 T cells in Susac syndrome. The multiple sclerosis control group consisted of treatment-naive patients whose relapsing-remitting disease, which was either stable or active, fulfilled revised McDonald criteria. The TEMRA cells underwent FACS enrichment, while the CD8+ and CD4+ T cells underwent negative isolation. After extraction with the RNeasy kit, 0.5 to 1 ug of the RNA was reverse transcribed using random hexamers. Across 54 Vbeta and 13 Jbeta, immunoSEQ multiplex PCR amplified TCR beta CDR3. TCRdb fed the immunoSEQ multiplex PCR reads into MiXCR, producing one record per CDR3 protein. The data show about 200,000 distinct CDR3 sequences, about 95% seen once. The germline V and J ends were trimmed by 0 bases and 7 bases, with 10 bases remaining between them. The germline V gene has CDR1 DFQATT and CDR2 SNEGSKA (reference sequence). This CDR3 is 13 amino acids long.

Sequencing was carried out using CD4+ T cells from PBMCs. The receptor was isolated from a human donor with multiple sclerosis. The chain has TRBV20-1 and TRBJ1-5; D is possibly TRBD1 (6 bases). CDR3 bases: TGCAGTGCTAGAGAAACAGGGAAACAGCCCCAGCATTTT. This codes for CSARETGKQPQHF.